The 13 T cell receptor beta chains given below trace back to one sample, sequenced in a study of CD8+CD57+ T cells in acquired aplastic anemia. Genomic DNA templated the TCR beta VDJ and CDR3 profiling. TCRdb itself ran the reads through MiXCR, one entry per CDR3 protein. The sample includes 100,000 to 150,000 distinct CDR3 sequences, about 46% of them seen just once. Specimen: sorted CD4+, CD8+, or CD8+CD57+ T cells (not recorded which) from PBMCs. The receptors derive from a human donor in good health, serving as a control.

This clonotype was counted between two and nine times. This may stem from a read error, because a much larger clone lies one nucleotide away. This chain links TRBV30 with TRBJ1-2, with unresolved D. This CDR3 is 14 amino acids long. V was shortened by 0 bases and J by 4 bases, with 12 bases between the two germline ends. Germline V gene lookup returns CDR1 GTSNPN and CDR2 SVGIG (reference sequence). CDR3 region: CAWSVAAASYGYTF. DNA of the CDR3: TGTGCCTGGAGTGTAGCCGCTGCTTCCTATGGCTACACCTTC.

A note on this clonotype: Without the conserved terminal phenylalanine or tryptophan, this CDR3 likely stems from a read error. The CDR3, as DNA: TGTGCCATCAGTGATCAGGTTAGGCAGGGGTACAATGAGCAGTTCCTC. Protein: CAISDQVRQGYNEQFL. This rearrangement joins TRBV10-3 to TRBJ2-1, with D possibly TRBD1 on 6 matching bases. Germline CDR1 ENHRY, CDR2 SYGVKD. The ends were cut back, 3 bases at V and 4 bases at J, with 16 bases in the middle. The CDR3 covers 16 residues.

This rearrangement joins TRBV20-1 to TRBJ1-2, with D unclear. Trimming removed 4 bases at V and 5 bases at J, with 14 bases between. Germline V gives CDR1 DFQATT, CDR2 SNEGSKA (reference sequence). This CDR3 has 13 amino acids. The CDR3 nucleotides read TGCAGTGCTATACCAGGCGCGGGGTATGGCTACACCTTC. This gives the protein CSAIPGAGYGYTF.

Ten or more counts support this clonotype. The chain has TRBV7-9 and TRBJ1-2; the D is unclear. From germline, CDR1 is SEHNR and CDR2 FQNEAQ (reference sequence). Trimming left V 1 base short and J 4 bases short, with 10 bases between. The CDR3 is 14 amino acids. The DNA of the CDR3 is TGTGCCAGCAGCTTAGAAGCCGAAATCTATGGCTACACCTTC. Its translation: CASSLEAEIYGYTF.

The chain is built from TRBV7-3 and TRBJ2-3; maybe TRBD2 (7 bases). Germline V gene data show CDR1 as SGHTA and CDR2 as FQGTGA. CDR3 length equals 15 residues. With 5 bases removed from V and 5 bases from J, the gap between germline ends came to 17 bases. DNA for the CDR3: TGTGCCAGCAGCCAAATGGGGGGGCCGGGAGATACGCAGTATTTT. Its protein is CASSQMGGPGDTQYF.

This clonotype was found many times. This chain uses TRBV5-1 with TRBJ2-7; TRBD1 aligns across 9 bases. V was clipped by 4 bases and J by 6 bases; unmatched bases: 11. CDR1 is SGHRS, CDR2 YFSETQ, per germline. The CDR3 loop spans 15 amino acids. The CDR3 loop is CASSPAGQGGSEQYF. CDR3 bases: TGCGCCAGCAGCCCTGCGGGACAGGGAGGTAGCGAGCAGTACTTC.

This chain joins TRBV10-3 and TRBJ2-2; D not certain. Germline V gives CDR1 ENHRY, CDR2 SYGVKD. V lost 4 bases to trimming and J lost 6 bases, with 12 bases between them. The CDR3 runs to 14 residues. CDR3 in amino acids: CAISGGSRSGELFF. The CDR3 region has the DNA TGTGCCATCAGTGGTGGCAGTAGGTCCGGGGAGCTGTTTTTT.

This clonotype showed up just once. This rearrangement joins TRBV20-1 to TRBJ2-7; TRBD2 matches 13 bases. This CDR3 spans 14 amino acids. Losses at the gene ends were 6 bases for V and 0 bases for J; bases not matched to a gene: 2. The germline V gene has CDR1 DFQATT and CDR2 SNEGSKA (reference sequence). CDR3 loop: CSATSGGYSYEQYF. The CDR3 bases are TGCAGTGCGACTAGCGGGGGGTACTCCTACGAGCAGTACTTC.

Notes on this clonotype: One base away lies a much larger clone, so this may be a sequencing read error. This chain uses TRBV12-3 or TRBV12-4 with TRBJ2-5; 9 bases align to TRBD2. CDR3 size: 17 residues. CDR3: CASSSPSGVPGGETQHF. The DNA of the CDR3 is TGTGCCAGCAGTTCCCCTAGCGGGGTTCCGGGGGGGGAGACCCAGCACTTC.

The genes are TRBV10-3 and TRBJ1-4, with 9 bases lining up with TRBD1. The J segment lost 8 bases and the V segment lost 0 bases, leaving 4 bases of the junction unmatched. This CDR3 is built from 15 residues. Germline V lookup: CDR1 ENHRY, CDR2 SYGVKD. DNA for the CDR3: TGTGCCATCAGTGAGTCAACAGGGGGCTGGGAAAAACTGTTTTTT. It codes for CAISESTGGWEKLFF.

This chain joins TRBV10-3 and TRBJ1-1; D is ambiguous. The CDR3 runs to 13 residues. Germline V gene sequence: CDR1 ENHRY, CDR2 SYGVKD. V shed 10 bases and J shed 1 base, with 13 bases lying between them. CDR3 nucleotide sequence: TGTGCCACCAAAAGTGGCGAGAACACTGAAGCTTTCTTT. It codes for CATKSGENTEAFF.

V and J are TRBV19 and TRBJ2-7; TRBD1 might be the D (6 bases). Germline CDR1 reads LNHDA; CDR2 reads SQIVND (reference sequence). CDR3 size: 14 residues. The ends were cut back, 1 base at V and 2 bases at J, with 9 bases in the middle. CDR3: CASSIAGQTYEQYF. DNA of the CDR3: TGTGCCAGTAGTATAGCGGGACAAACCTACGAGCAGTACTTC.

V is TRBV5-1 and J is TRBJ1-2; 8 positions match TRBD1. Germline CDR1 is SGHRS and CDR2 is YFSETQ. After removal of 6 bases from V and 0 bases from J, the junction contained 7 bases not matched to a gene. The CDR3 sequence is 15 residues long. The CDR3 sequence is CASTGGTGPNYGYTF. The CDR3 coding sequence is TGCGCCAGCACCGGCGGGACAGGACCTAACTATGGCTACACCTTC.